A single T cell receptor (beta chain) is shown here with its context. This record comes from a study of blood T cell repertoires in COVID-19. Trimming removed 5 bases from V and 6 bases from J, with 11 bases in between. Germline CDR1 and CDR2: SGHNT and YENEEA. The CDR3 is 13 residues long. Original methodology: Estimates of nucleated cell counts were drawn from the amplification of reference gene primers. Here immunoSEQ multiplex PCR was the method, and the copy in TCRdb shows in-frame clones only, minus some. The D gene and trimming were derived from the DNA, and the V and J assignments and clone size from that table. The table includes under 500,000 clones, about 89% detected once.

The J gene is TRBJ2-1, the V gene TRBV11-3; tentative D call: TRBD1 (6 bases). The clonotype originates from a woman aged 30 to 39 with acute or convalescent COVID-19. Sequencing was carried out using peripheral blood. The CDR3 loop is CASSTDSFNEQFF. In nucleotides, the CDR3 is TGTGCCAGCAGCACGGACAGTTTCAATGAGCAGTTCTTC. The full variable domain, in which reference TRBV11-3 and TRBJ2-1 provide the parts outside the CDR3, is EAGVVQSPRYKIIEKKQPVAFWCNPISGHNTLYWYLQNLGQGPELLIRYENEEAVDDSQLPKDRFSAERLKGVDSTLKIQPAELGDSAVYLCASSTDSFNEQFFGPGTRLTVL.